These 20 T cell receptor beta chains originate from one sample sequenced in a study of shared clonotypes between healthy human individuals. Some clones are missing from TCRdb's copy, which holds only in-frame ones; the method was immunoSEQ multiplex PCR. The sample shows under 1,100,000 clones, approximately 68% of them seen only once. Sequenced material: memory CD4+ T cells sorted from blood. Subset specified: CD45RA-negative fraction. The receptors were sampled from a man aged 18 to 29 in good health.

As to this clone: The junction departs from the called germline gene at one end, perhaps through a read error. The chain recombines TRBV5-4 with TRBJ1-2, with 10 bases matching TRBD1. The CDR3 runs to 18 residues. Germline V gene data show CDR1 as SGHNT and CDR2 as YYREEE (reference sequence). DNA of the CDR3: TGCGCCAGCAGCCAAGATACCATCGGGACAGGGGCCCCACGTGGCTACACCTTC. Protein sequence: CASSQDTIGTGAPRGYTF.

CDR3: CASSQIGTVYEQYF. The CDR3 nucleotides read TGCGCCAGCAGCCAGATCGGGACAGTCTACGAGCAGTACTTC. This chain links TRBV5-1 with TRBJ2-7; 7 bases match TRBD1. This CDR3 has 14 residues. J lost 3 bases, V lost 4 bases, and 7 bases had no gene match. Germline CDR1 reads SGHRS; CDR2 reads YFSETQ. The whole variable domain, filled in from reference TRBV5-1 and TRBJ2-7, reads KAGVTQTPRYLIKTRGQQVTLSCSPISGHRSVSWYQQTPGQGLQFLFEYFSETQRNKGNFPGRFSGRQFSNSRSEMNVSTLELGDSALYLCASSQIGTVYEQYFGPGTRLTVT.

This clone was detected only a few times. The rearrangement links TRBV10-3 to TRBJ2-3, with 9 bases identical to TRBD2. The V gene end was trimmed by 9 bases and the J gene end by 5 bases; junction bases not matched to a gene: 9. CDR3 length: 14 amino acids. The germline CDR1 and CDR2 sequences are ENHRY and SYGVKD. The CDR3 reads CAILAGNKGDTQYF. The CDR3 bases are TGTGCCATACTAGCGGGTAATAAAGGAGATACGCAGTATTTT.

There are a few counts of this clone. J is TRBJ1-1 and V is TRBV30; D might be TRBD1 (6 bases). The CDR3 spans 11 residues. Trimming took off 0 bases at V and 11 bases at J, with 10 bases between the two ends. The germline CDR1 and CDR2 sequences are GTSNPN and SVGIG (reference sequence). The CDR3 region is CAWSVSGDAFF. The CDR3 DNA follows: TGTGCCTGGAGTGTATCAGGGGACGCTTTCTTT. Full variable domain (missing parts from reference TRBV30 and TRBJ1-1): SQTIHQWPATLVQPVGSPLSLECTVEGTSNPNLYWYRQAAGRGLQLLFYSVGIGQISSEVPQNLSASRPQDRQFILSSKKLLLSDSGFYLCAWSVSGDAFFGQGTRLTVV.

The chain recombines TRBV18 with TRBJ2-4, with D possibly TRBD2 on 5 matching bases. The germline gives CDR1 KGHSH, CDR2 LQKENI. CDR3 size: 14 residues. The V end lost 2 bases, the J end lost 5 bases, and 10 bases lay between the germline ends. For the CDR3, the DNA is TGTGCCAGCTCACCAAGAGGAGGTGAAAACATTCAGTACTTC. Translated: CASSPRGGENIQYF.

The CDR3 reads CASSTRAQGVSPLHF. CDR3 sequence (DNA): TGTGCCAGCAGTACCCGGGCCCAGGGGGTGTCACCCCTCCACTTT. V gene TRBV2 combines with J gene TRBJ1-6, with 7 bases matching TRBD1. The J segment lost 10 bases and the V segment lost 5 bases, leaving 11 bases of the junction unmatched. CDR1 is SNHLY and CDR2 is FYNNEI in the germline V gene. The CDR3 loop spans 15 amino acids.

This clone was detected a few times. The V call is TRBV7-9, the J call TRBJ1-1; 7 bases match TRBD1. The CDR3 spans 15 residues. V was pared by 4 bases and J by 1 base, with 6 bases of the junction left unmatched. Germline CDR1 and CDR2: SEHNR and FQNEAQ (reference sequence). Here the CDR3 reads CASSSPGTANTEAFF. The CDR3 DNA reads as TGTGCCAGCAGCTCCCCCGGGACAGCGAACACTGAAGCTTTCTTT.

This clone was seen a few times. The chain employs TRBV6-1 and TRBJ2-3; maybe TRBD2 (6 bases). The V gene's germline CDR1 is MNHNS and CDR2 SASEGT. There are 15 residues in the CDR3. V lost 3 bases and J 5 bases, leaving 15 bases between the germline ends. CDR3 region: CASSELSGLRDTQYF. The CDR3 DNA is TGTGCCAGCAGTGAGCTAAGCGGGCTGAGAGATACGCAGTATTTT.

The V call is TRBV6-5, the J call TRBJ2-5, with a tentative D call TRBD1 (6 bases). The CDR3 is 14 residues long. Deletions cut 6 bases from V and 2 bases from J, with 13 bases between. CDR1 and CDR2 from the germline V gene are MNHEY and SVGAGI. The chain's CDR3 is CASRLDRLQETQYF. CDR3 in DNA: TGTGCCAGCAGATTGGACAGACTGCAAGAGACCCAGTACTTC.

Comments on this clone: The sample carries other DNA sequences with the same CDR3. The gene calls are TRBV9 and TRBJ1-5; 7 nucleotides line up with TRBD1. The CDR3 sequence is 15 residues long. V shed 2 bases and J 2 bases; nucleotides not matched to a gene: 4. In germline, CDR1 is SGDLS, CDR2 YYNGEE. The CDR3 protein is CASSVGDSGNQPQHF. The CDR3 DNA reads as TGTGCCAGCAGCGTTGGGGACAGTGGCAATCAGCCCCAGCATTTT.

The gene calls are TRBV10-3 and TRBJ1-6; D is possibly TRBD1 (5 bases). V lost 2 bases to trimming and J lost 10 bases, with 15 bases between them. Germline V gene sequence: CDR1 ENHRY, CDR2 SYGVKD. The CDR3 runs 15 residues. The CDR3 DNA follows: TGTGCCATCAGTGAGGGGGTGGGGGAAATATCACCCCTCCACTTT. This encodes CAISEGVGEISPLHF.

The CDR3 DNA is TGCAGTGCAGACAGGGTCGGCTACACCTTC. Residues: CSADRVGYTF. V and J are TRBV20-1 and TRBJ1-2, with 7 bases lining up with TRBD1. CDR1 is DFQATT and CDR2 is SNEGSKA in the germline V gene (reference sequence). The CDR3 loop spans 10 amino acids. The V and J ends lost 6 bases and 8 bases, in that order; junction bases with no gene match: 3.

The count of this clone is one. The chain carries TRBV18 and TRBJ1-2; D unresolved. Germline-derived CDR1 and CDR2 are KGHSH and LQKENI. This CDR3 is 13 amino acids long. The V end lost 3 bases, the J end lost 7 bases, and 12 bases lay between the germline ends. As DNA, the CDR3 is TGTGCCAGCTCACCCGAAAGCAGAGGTGGCTACACCTTC. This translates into CASSPESRGGYTF.

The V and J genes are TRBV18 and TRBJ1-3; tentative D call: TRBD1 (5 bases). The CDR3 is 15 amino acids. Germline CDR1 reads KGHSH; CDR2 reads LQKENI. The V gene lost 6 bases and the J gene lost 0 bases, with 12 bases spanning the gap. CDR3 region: CASSPSGGSGNTIYF. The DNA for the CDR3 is TGTGCCAGCTCCCCATCGGGGGGCTCTGGAAACACCATATATTTT.

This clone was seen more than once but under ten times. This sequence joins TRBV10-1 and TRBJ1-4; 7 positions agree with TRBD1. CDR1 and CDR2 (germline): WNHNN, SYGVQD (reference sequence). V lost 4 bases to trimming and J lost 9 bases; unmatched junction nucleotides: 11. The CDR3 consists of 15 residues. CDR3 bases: TGCGCCAGCAGTGGTGGACAGGATGAGAGGAAAAAACTGTTTTTT. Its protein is CASSGGQDERKKLFF.

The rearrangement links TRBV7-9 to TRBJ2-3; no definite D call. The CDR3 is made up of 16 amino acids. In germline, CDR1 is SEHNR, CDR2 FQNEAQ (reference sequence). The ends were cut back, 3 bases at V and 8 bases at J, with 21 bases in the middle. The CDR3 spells CASSLDYGGPQATQYF. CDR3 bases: TGTGCCAGCAGCTTGGATTACGGCGGACCTCAAGCTACGCAGTATTTT.

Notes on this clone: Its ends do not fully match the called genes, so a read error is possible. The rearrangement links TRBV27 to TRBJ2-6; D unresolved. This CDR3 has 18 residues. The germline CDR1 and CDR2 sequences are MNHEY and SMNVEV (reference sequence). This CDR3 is CASSLSPPGLSGANVLTF. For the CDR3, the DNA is TGTGCCAGCAGCTTATCCCCTCCGGGCCTCTCTGGGGCCAACGTCCTGACTTTC.

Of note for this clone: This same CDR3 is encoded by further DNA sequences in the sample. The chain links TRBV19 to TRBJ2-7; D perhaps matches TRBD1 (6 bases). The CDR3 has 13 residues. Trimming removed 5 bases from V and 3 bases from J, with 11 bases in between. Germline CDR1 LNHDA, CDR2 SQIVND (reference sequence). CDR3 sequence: CASSLGRGYEQYF. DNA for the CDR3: TGTGCCAGTAGTCTGGGCAGGGGCTACGAGCAGTACTTC.

The CDR3 DNA is TGTGCCAGCAGCTTCACTAGCGGGGGGCCTGAGCTGTTTTTT. Residues: CASSFTSGGPELFF. The chain uses TRBV7-8 and TRBJ2-2; 12 bases fit TRBD2. This CDR3 is built from 14 residues. V was pared by 3 bases and J by 11 bases, with 4 bases of the junction left unmatched. CDR1 is SGHVS, CDR2 FQNEAQ, per germline.

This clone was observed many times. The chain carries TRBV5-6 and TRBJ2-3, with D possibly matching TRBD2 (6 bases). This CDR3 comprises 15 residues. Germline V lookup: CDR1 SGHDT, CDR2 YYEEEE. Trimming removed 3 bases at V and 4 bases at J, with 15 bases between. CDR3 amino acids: CASSSGTSKSDTQYF. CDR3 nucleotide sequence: TGTGCCAGCAGCTCCGGGACTTCTAAGTCAGATACGCAGTATTTT.